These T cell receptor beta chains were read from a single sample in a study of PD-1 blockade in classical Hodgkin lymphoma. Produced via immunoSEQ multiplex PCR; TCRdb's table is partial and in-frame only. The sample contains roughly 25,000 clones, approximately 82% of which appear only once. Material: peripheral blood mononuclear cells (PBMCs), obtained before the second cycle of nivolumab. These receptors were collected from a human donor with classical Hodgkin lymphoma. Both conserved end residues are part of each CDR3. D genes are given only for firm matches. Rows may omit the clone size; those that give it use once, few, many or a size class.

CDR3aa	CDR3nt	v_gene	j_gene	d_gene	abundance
CASSVGPGDGNTIYF	TGTGCCAGCAGTGTAGGTCCTGGGGATGGAAACACCATATATTTT	TRBV6-1	TRBJ1-3	-	once
CASSGMGLPDTQYF	TGCGCCAGCAGTGGGATGGGGCTTCCAGATACGCAGTATTTT	TRBV10-1	TRBJ2-3	-	once
CASSQDPHYGYTF	TGCGCCAGCAGCCAAGATCCCCACTATGGCTACACCTTC	TRBV4-1	TRBJ1-2	-	-
CASSKPGANVLTF	TGTGCCAGCAGTAAGCCTGGGGCCAACGTCCTGACTTTC	TRBV28	TRBJ2-6	-	-
CASSLYRGGAVETQYF	TGTGCCAGCAGCTTGTACCGAGGGGGCGCGGTGGAGACCCAGTACTTC	TRBV7-8	TRBJ2-5	TRBD1	-
CASSYSPGGRGTQYF	TGTGCCAGCAGTTACTCGCCGGGGGGCCGAGGGACCCAGTACTTC	TRBV6-5	TRBJ2-5	-	-
CASRLAGAYEQYF	TGCGCCAGCAGGTTGGCGGGGGCATACGAGCAGTACTTC	TRBV5-1	TRBJ2-7	-	-
CASGDLEQYF	TGTGCCAGCGGAGATCTGGAGCAGTACTTC	TRBV2	TRBJ2-7	-	-
CASTQGYSYEQYF	TGTGCCAGCACTCAGGGCTACTCCTACGAGCAGTACTTC	TRBV11-2	TRBJ2-7	-	few
CASSSRAPGGEAFF	TGTGCCAGCAGCTCCCGGGCCCCGGGCGGTGAAGCTTTCTTT	TRBV4-2	TRBJ1-1	-	few
CASSSTEFQPQHF	TGTGCCAGCAGCTCCACAGAGTTTCAGCCCCAGCATTTT	TRBV11-2	TRBJ1-5	-	-
CASNIPTGGDEKLFF	TGTGCCAGCAATATCCCGACAGGAGGGGATGAAAAACTGTTTTTT	TRBV6-1	TRBJ1-4	-	-
CASSQDQRGGRDTQYF	TGCGCCAGCAGCCAAGATCAGCGGGGGGGCCGGGATACGCAGTATTTT	TRBV4-3	TRBJ2-3	TRBD2	-
CASSSPTDRQKRSYEQYF	TGTGCCAGCTCATCACCCACAGACCGACAGAAACGTTCCTACGAGCAGTACTTC	TRBV7-9	TRBJ2-7	-	-
CASSLAGDRRYEKLFF	TGTGCCAGCAGCTTAGCGGGAGACAGGAGGTATGAAAAACTGTTTTTT	TRBV7-9	TRBJ1-4	-	-